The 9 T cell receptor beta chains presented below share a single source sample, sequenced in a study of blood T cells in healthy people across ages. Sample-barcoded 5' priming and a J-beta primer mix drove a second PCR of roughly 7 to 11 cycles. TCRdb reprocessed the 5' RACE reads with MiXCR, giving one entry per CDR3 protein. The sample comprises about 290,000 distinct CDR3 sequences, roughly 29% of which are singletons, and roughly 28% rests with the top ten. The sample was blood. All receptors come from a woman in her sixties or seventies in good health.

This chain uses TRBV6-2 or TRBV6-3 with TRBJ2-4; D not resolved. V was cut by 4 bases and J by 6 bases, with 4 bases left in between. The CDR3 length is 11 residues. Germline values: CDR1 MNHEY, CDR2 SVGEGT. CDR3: CASSFRNIQYF. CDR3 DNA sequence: TGTGCCAGCAGTTTTAGAAACATTCAGTACTTC.

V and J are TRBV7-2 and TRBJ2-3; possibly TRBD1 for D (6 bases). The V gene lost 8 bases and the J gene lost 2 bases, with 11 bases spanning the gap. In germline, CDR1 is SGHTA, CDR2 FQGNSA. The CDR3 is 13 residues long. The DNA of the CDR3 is TGTGCCAGCGCAGGACAGTCCACAGATACGCAGTATTTT. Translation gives CASAGQSTDTQYF.

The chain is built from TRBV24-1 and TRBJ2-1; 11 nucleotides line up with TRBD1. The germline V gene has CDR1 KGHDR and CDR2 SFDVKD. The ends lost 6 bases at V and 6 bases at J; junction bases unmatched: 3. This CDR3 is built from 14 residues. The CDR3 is CATSPGQGVNEQFF. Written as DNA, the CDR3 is TGTGCCACCAGTCCGGGACAGGGGGTCAATGAGCAGTTCTTC.

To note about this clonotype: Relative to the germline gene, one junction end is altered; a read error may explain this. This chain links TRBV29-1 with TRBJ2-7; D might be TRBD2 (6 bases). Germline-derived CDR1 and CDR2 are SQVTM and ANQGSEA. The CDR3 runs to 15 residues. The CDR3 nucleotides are TGCAGCGTGGCCTCCCCGGGGGTCAGCTCCTACGGGCAGTACTTC. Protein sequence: CSVASPGVSSYGQYF.

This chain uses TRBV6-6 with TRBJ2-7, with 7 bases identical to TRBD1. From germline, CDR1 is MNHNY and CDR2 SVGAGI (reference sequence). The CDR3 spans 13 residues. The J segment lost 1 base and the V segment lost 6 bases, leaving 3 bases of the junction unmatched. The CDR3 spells CASRYRGSYEQYF. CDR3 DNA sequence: TGTGCCAGCAGATACAGGGGTTCCTACGAGCAGTACTTC.

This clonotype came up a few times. CDR3 protein: CASSLVPRSSYEQYF. DNA for the CDR3: TGCGCCAGCAGCTTGGTTCCTCGGAGCTCCTACGAGCAGTACTTC. This rearrangement joins TRBV5-1 to TRBJ2-7, with unresolved D. This CDR3 has 15 amino acids. V was pared by 0 bases and J by 0 bases, with 10 bases between. The germline CDR1 and CDR2 sequences are SGHRS and YFSETQ.

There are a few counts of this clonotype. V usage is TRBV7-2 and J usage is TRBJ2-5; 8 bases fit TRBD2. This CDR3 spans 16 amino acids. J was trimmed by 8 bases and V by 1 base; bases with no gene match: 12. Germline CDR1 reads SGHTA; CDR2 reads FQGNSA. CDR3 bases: TGTGCCAGCAGCTTAGAAGGCCTAACTAGCGGTGGAACCCAGTACTTC. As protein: CASSLEGLTSGGTQYF.

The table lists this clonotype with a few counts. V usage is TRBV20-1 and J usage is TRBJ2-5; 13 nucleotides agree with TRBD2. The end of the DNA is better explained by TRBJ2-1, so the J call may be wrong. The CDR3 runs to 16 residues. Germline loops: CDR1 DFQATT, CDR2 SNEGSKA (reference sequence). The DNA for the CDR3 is TGCAGTGCCACCGGGACTAGCGGGGTCCAACCAAGTGAGCAGTTCTTC. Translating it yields CSATGTSGVQPSEQFF.

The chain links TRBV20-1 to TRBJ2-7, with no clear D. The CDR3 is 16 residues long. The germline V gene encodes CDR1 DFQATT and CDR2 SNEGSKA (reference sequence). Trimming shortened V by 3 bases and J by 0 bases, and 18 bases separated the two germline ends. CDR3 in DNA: TGCAGTGCTAGGGATCCAACTACCAAGGCCTCCTACGAGCAGTACTTC. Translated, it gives CSARDPTTKASYEQYF.